The next 14 T cell receptor beta chains were all read from a single sample in a study of shared clonotypes between healthy human individuals. CD45RO-negative CD8 cells positively selected for CCR7 made up the naive population, which excluded terminally differentiated effector memory CD45RA+ cells. Repertoires were generated with immunoSEQ multiplex PCR, while TCRdb's copy carries only in-frame clones and drops some. The table shows over 800,000 clones, with over 90% occurring only once. What was sequenced was naive CD8+ T cells sorted from blood. The source of these receptors is a man aged 30 to 45 in good health.

This sequence joins TRBV2 and TRBJ2-2, with TRBD2 matching over 11 bases. CDR1 and CDR2 from the germline V gene are SNHLY and FYNNEI. The junction had 18 bases not matched to a gene; V was cut back by 6 bases and J by 3 bases. The CDR3 spans 20 residues. The CDR3 protein is CASRERGTLAGGPYTGELFF. The CDR3 coding sequence is TGTGCCAGCAGGGAAAGGGGCACTTTAGCGGGAGGGCCGTACACCGGGGAGCTGTTTTTT.

The chain couples TRBV29-1 to TRBJ2-1; weak D call: TRBD1 (5 bases). Germline V lookup: CDR1 SQVTM, CDR2 ANQGSEA. The V end lost 4 bases, the J end lost 8 bases, and 6 bases lay between the germline ends. This CDR3 comprises 10 residues. In DNA form, the CDR3 reads TGCAGCGTTGTAGGGGATGAGCAGTTCTTC. Its translation is CSVVGDEQFF.

The chain carries TRBV28 and TRBJ2-1, with TRBD1 matching over 12 bases. The CDR3 is 19 residues long. In germline, CDR1 is MDHEN, CDR2 SYDVKM. Germline trimming cut 5 bases from V and 3 bases from J; bases unmatched to any gene: 14. In nucleotides, the CDR3 is TGTGCCAGCAGTACACTACCCGGGACAGGGGGCCGAATCTACAATGAGCAGTTCTTC. It specifies CASSTLPGTGGRIYNEQFF.

V is TRBV30 and J is TRBJ2-7; D is undetermined. The CDR3 contains 13 residues. Germline V lookup: CDR1 GTSNPN, CDR2 SVGIG (reference sequence). Trimming took off 4 bases at V and 3 bases at J, with 13 bases between the two ends. The CDR3 nucleotides read TGTGCCTGGACAGGTGGGGTAGGCTACGAGCAGTACTTC. Translated, it gives CAWTGGVGYEQYF.

This clone has a single count. V is TRBV29-1 and J is TRBJ2-7; TRBD2 agrees at 10 bases. The CDR3 loop spans 15 amino acids. Germline CDR1 and CDR2: SQVTM and ANQGSEA. V shed 4 bases, J shed 4 bases, and the junction held 10 bases outside the gene matches. The CDR3 sequence is CSVVPSGSEIYEQYF. The CDR3 DNA sequence: TGCAGCGTTGTGCCTAGCGGGAGTGAGATTTACGAGCAGTACTTC.

CDR3 sequence reads: CASSPRTNRYEQFF. The CDR3 DNA follows: TGTGCCAGCAGCCCCAGGACTAACAGGTATGAGCAGTTCTTC. V and J are TRBV9 and TRBJ2-1, with D perhaps TRBD2 (6 bases). CDR1 SGDLS and CDR2 YYNGEE come from the germline V gene. This CDR3 is 14 amino acids long. Trimming removed 4 bases from V and 8 bases from J, with 16 bases in between. The full variable domain, with the rest looked up from reference TRBV9 and TRBJ2-1, is DSGVTQTPKHLITATGQRVTLRCSPRSGDLSVYWYQQSLDQGLQFLIQYYNGEERAKGNILERFSAQQFPDLHSELNLSSLELGDSALYFCASSPRTNRYEQFFGPGTRLTVL.

The chain couples TRBV29-1 to TRBJ2-7, with D maybe TRBD1 (6 bases). Germline CDR1 reads SQVTM; CDR2 reads ANQGSEA. Trimming left V 8 bases short and J 0 bases short, with 17 bases between. The CDR3 is 14 amino acids. The CDR3 DNA reads as TGCAGCATAAGACCCGGGGACAACTCCTACGAGCAGTACTTC. It translates to CSIRPGDNSYEQYF.

J is TRBJ2-7 and V is TRBV28; TRBD2 matches 8 bases. V shed 7 bases, J shed 3 bases, and the junction held 11 bases outside the gene matches. Germline V lookup: CDR1 MDHEN, CDR2 SYDVKM. This CDR3 region has 15 residues. The CDR3 nucleotides read TGTGCCAGCACTAACCCCCTAGCGGGTTTCTACGAGCAGTACTTC. Protein: CASTNPLAGFYEQYF.

V usage is TRBV11-2 and J usage is TRBJ2-1, with 7 bases matching TRBD2. The ends lost 5 bases at V and 5 bases at J; junction bases unmatched: 9. CDR1 is SGHAT, CDR2 FQNNGV, per germline. There are 15 residues in the CDR3. CDR3 region: CASSRTGGADNEQFF. In DNA form, the CDR3 reads TGTGCCAGCAGCCGAACGGGAGGTGCGGACAATGAGCAGTTCTTC.

The chain links TRBV29-1 to TRBJ2-1; weak D call: TRBD2 (6 bases). Trimming shortened V by 7 bases and J by 1 base, and 14 bases separated the two germline ends. The CDR3 is 14 residues long. Germline CDR1 SQVTM, CDR2 ANQGSEA. DNA for the CDR3: TGCAGCGCTGATAGCGGTTTATCCTACAATGAGCAGTTCTTC. Translating it yields CSADSGLSYNEQFF.

The chain employs TRBV6-5 and TRBJ2-5; D gene unclear. V was pared by 0 bases and J by 4 bases, with 6 bases between. Germline CDR1 MNHEY, CDR2 SVGAGI. The CDR3 loop spans 13 amino acids. CDR3 coding DNA: TGTGCCAGCAGTTACTCGATTAGAGAGACCCAGTACTTC. Translation gives CASSYSIRETQYF.

The J gene is TRBJ2-1, the V gene TRBV29-1; D is uncertain. The CDR3 consists of 12 residues. Deletions cut 4 bases from V and 3 bases from J, with 7 bases between. The germline gives CDR1 SQVTM, CDR2 ANQGSEA. CDR3 bases: TGCAGCGTTGTCAGGAACTACAATGAGCAGTTCTTC. Translation gives CSVVRNYNEQFF.

The gene calls are TRBV27 and TRBJ2-3; 7 nucleotides match TRBD2. With V trimmed by 3 bases and J by 2 bases, 5 bases remained unmatched. CDR3 length equals 15 residues. Germline values: CDR1 MNHEY, CDR2 SMNVEV (reference sequence). The CDR3 region is CASSLASGYTDTQYF. CDR3 nucleotides: TGTGCCAGCAGTTTGGCTAGCGGATACACAGATACGCAGTATTTT.

The V gene is TRBV6-1, the J gene TRBJ1-1, with TRBD1 identical over 9 bases. The CDR3 consists of 14 residues. Germline V gene lookup returns CDR1 MNHNS and CDR2 SASEGT. Trimming took 3 bases from V and 6 from J; bases not matched to a gene: 5. The CDR3 reads CASSDTGGRAEAFF. In nucleotides, the CDR3 is TGTGCCAGCAGTGATACAGGGGGCCGGGCTGAAGCTTTCTTT.